Following are 27 T cell receptor beta chains from one sample sequenced in a study of blood T cell repertoires in COVID-19. Produced via immunoSEQ multiplex PCR; TCRdb's table is partial and in-frame only. The table records a few hundred thousand clones, around four fifths of them present only once. The sequenced sample was peripheral blood. The receptors here all came from a man aged 55-75 years who had recovered from COVID-19.

The chain employs TRBV7-9 and TRBJ2-7; tentatively, D is TRBD2 (7 bases). V lost 1 base and J lost 6, with 10 bases in between. Per the germline V gene, CDR1 is SEHNR and CDR2 is FQNEAQ (reference sequence). The CDR3 spans 13 residues. This chain's CDR3 is CASSLVGGPEQYF. The CDR3 DNA reads as TGTGCCAGCAGCTTAGTCGGGGGGCCCGAGCAGTACTTC.

This clone was detected many times. The genes are TRBV6-4 and TRBJ2-1; TRBD2 matches at 8 bases. CDR1 and CDR2 (germline): MRHNA, SNTAGT. The CDR3 is 16 amino acids. V shed 4 bases and J 7 bases; nucleotides not matched to a gene: 12. CDR3 loop: CASSVRSGSGGNEQFF. DNA for the CDR3: TGTGCCAGCAGTGTCAGGAGCGGGAGTGGGGGGAATGAGCAGTTCTTC.

The V call is TRBV10-1, the J call TRBJ1-2, with 7 nucleotides matching TRBD1. The CDR3 length is 13 residues. Losses at the gene ends were 5 bases for V and 4 bases for J; bases not matched to a gene: 4. Per germline, CDR1 WNHNN and CDR2 SYGVQD (reference sequence). The chain's CDR3 is CASSPDRAYGYTF. The CDR3 nucleotides read TGCGCCAGCAGTCCCGACAGGGCCTATGGCTACACCTTC.

The chain is built from TRBV5-1 and TRBJ2-3, with 12 bases fitting TRBD2. J lost 4 bases, V lost 2 bases, and 8 bases had no gene match. The CDR3 runs 17 residues. Germline-derived CDR1 and CDR2 are SGHRS and YFSETQ. CDR3 sequence (DNA): TGCGCCAGCAGCTTTGACCCTAGCGGGAGGGGTTCAGATACGCAGTATTTT. Translated, it gives CASSFDPSGRGSDTQYF.

The V call is TRBV30, the J call TRBJ1-5, with TRBD1 identical over 7 bases. Trimming at V came to 2 bases and at J to 0 bases, leaving 4 bases not matched to a gene. The CDR3 totals 15 residues. The V gene's germline CDR1 is GTSNPN and CDR2 SVGIG (reference sequence). Written as DNA, the CDR3 is TGTGCCTGGAGTATTACAGGGGATAGCAATCAGCCCCAGCATTTT. This sequence encodes CAWSITGDSNQPQHF.

The J gene is TRBJ1-5, the V gene TRBV6-1; D possibly corresponds to TRBD1 (5 bases). CDR1 MNHNS and CDR2 SASEGT come from the germline V gene. Trimming removed 0 bases at V and 0 bases at J, with 9 bases between. The CDR3 extends over 16 amino acids. Written as DNA, the CDR3 is TGTGCCAGCAGTGAAGCGGCAGGGTTTAGCAATCAGCCCCAGCATTTT. It translates to CASSEAAGFSNQPQHF.

The chain employs TRBV19 and TRBJ1-1; 8 bases agree with TRBD1. V was clipped by 1 base and J by 4 bases; unmatched bases: 8. This CDR3 contains 16 residues. The germline V gene encodes CDR1 LNHDA and CDR2 SQIVND (reference sequence). CDR3 loop: CASSIGRGPRGTEAFF. DNA of the CDR3: TGTGCCAGTAGTATAGGCAGGGGGCCCCGAGGCACTGAAGCTTTCTTT.

CDR3 coding DNA: TGCGCCAGCAGCTTGTCAGGGTCGAACTCACCCCTCCACTTT. Its protein product is CASSLSGSNSPLHF. The chain recombines TRBV5-1 with TRBJ1-6, with D possibly matching TRBD1 (5 bases). There are 14 residues in the CDR3. Germline V CDR1 and CDR2: SGHRS, YFSETQ. The germline V and J ends were trimmed by 1 base and 10 bases, with 12 bases remaining between them.

The CDR3 sequence: CASSYRQGSRLTDTQYF. CDR3 nucleotide sequence: TGTGCCAGCAGTTACCGTCAGGGTAGCAGACTCACAGATACGCAGTATTTT. This chain links TRBV6-2 or TRBV6-3 with TRBJ2-3; D perhaps matches TRBD1 (5 bases). This CDR3 is built from 17 residues. The ends were cut back, 2 bases at V and 2 bases at J, with 17 bases in the middle. The germline gives CDR1 MNHEY, CDR2 SVGEGT.

The CDR3 reads CASSPRQGAAAKNIQYF. The CDR3 region has the DNA TGTGCCAGCAGCCCGAGACAGGGGGCGGCAGCCAAAAACATTCAGTACTTC. The chain couples TRBV7-8 to TRBJ2-4, with 10 bases identical to TRBD1. The CDR3 length is 17 residues. The J segment lost 0 bases and the V segment lost 5 bases, leaving 7 bases of the junction unmatched. The germline CDR1 and CDR2 sequences are SGHVS and FQNEAQ.

The CDR3: CASSQQVKETQYF. CDR3 nucleotide sequence: TGTGCCAGTAGCCAACAGGTTAAAGAGACCCAGTACTTC. V is TRBV19 and J is TRBJ2-5; D is perhaps TRBD1 (5 bases). Trimming shortened V by 6 bases and J by 3 bases, and 11 bases separated the two germline ends. This CDR3 has 13 amino acids. Per germline, CDR1 LNHDA and CDR2 SQIVND (reference sequence).

The V and J genes are TRBV12-5 and TRBJ2-1, with TRBD2 matching 8 bases. This CDR3 region has 16 residues. Germline CDR1 is LGHNT and CDR2 is FRNRAP. V was pared by 5 bases and J by 2 bases, with 8 bases of the junction left unmatched. This CDR3 reads CASGPDTGLAYNEQFF. CDR3 sequence (DNA): TGTGCTAGTGGTCCCGACACGGGACTAGCCTACAATGAGCAGTTCTTC.

The DNA of the CDR3 is TGTGCCAGCACCCCGCAGGGTATTGGCGTCCTGACTTTC. Protein sequence: CASTPQGIGVLTF. This chain links TRBV12-3 or TRBV12-4 with TRBJ2-6; TRBD1 is a possible D gene (5 bases). The CDR3 runs to 13 residues. Deletions cut 7 bases from V and 12 bases from J, with 16 bases between.

This rearrangement joins TRBV23-1 to TRBJ2-7; D is possibly TRBD1 (5 bases). TRBV23-1 has ORF status, its function being uncertain. Deletions cut 2 bases from V and 5 bases from J, with 16 bases between. The CDR3 is 15 residues long. In DNA, the CDR3 is TGCGCCAGCAGTCAACGGCAGGGAACACGGGACGAGCAGTACTTC. Its protein is CASSQRQGTRDEQYF.

DNA of the CDR3: TGTGCCAGCAGCAGGACTAGCGGGAACTACAATGAGCAGTTCTTC. It yields the protein CASSRTSGNYNEQFF. The chain links TRBV5-4 to TRBJ2-1, with 12 bases that match TRBD2. The germline V gene encodes CDR1 SGHNT and CDR2 YYREEE (reference sequence). CDR3 size: 15 residues. The V and J ends lost 4 bases and 3 bases, in that order; junction bases with no gene match: 2. Full variable domain (remainder filled in from reference TRBV5-4 and TRBJ2-1): ETGVTQSPTHLIKTRGQQVTLRCSSQSGHNTVSWYQQALGQGPQFIFQYYREEENGRGNFPPRFSGLQFPNYSSELNVNALELDDSALYLCASSRTSGNYNEQFFGPGTRLTVL.

The chain uses TRBV6-2 or TRBV6-3 and TRBJ2-2; TRBD2 aligns across 11 bases. This CDR3 region has 18 residues. The V segment lost 1 base and the J segment 3 bases; nucleotides outside the gene matches: 7. The germline gives CDR1 MNHEY, CDR2 SVGEGT. The CDR3 DNA reads TGTGCCAGCAGTTACTGGCTAGCGGGAGGCATTGACACCGGGGAGCTGTTTTTT. It translates to CASSYWLAGGIDTGELFF.

The chain uses TRBV30 and TRBJ1-2; a weak D match, TRBD1 (5 bases). This CDR3 spans 12 amino acids. The V gene lost 8 bases and the J gene lost 3 bases, with 13 bases spanning the gap. CDR1 and CDR2 (germline): GTSNPN, SVGIG (reference sequence). The DNA for the CDR3 is TGTGCCGCCGGGCAGGGTGACTATGGCTACACCTTC. Translating it yields CAAGQGDYGYTF.

The rearrangement links TRBV7-9 to TRBJ2-1; D is possibly TRBD2 (6 bases). V lost 1 base, J lost 6 bases, and 13 bases lay in between. The CDR3 spans 15 residues. Germline V lookup: CDR1 SEHNR, CDR2 FQNEAQ (reference sequence). The CDR3 DNA is TGTGCCAGCAGCTTAGAAGCGGGTGCCCTCAATGAGCAGTTCTTC. This codes for CASSLEAGALNEQFF. The variable domain in full, with the rest retrieved from reference TRBV7-9 and TRBJ2-1, is DTGVSQNPRHKITKRGQNVTFRCDPISEHNRLYWYRQTLGQGPEFLTYFQNEAQLEKSRLLSDRFSAERPKGSFSTLEIQRTEQGDSAMYLCASSLEAGALNEQFFGPGTRLTVL.

The V call is TRBV7-3, the J call TRBJ2-5; tentative D call: TRBD1 (5 bases). The germline gives CDR1 SGHTA, CDR2 FQGTGA. The V gene lost 0 bases and the J gene lost 7 bases, with 18 bases spanning the gap. There are 16 residues in the CDR3. CDR3 protein: CASSLTRSQGTGTQYF. The CDR3 region has the DNA TGTGCCAGCAGCTTAACACGGAGTCAGGGTACCGGGACCCAGTACTTC.

V and J are TRBV6-1 and TRBJ2-5, with 8 bases fitting TRBD1. This CDR3 region has 16 residues. V lost 4 bases to trimming and J lost 2 bases; unmatched junction nucleotides: 9. Germline V gene lookup returns CDR1 MNHNS and CDR2 SASEGT. CDR3 protein: CASSVRTQGVQETQYF. The CDR3 bases are TGTGCCAGCAGTGTCCGGACACAGGGGGTGCAAGAGACCCAGTACTTC.

V usage is TRBV5-1 and J usage is TRBJ2-2; D remains unclear. Deletions cut 1 base from V and 0 bases from J, with 13 bases between. The germline CDR1 and CDR2 sequences are SGHRS and YFSETQ. The CDR3 spans 17 residues. Here the CDR3 DNA reads TGCGCCAGCAGCTTGAGACAACAAGTCGCGAACACCGGGGAGCTGTTTTTT. Translating gives CASSLRQQVANTGELFF.

The CDR3 protein is CASSRPGPYDQPQHF. In DNA form, the CDR3 reads TGTGCCAGTAGTCGCCCGGGTCCCTACGACCAGCCCCAGCATTTT. V and J are TRBV19 and TRBJ1-5; D uncertain. There are 15 residues in the CDR3. Trimming left V 5 bases short and J 7 bases short, with 18 bases between. Germline lookup yields CDR1 LNHDA and CDR2 SQIVND (reference sequence).

This chain joins TRBV30 and TRBJ1-1; D is unresolved. Germline V CDR1 and CDR2: GTSNPN, SVGIG (reference sequence). Trimming left V 2 bases short and J 1 base short, with 8 bases between. This CDR3 has 13 amino acids. CDR3 loop: CAWSYSQNTEAFF. CDR3 bases: TGTGCCTGGAGTTACAGCCAGAACACTGAAGCTTTCTTT.

V gene TRBV5-5 combines with J gene TRBJ1-5; no clear D. CDR1 and CDR2 (germline): SGHKS, YYEKEE (reference sequence). CDR3 size: 14 residues. Trimming removed 0 bases at V and 4 bases at J, with 8 bases between. The CDR3 nucleotides read TGTGCCAGCAGCTTGGTCCGAACAAATCAGCCCCAGCATTTT. It is translated as CASSLVRTNQPQHF.

This rearrangement joins TRBV5-4 to TRBJ1-2; TRBD1 might be the D (5 bases). Germline lookup yields CDR1 SGHNT and CDR2 YYREEE (reference sequence). The CDR3 length is 13 residues. Trimming took off 6 bases at V and 3 bases at J, with 12 bases between the two ends. CDR3 DNA: TGTGCCAGCACCCTTGACAGATACTATGGCTACACCTTC. Translation: CASTLDRYYGYTF.

In DNA, the CDR3 is TGCGCCAGCAGCCGAGGGACCCGGGACAGGGGGCATCACACTGAAGCTTTCTTT. This gives the protein CASSRGTRDRGHHTEAFF. This sequence joins TRBV4-1 and TRBJ1-1; 12 bases line up with TRBD1. The ends lost 4 bases at V and 3 bases at J; junction bases unmatched: 12. Germline V gene sequence: CDR1 MGHRA, CDR2 YSYEKL. The CDR3 totals 18 residues.

This chain joins TRBV6-1 and TRBJ1-4, with 9 bases lining up with TRBD1. This CDR3 has 15 amino acids. J lost 10 bases, V lost 3 bases, and 9 bases had no gene match. CDR1 is MNHNS, CDR2 SASEGT, per germline. The CDR3 DNA is TGTGCCAGCAGTGACACTAGGACAGGGGCGGGAAAACTGTTTTTT. Encoded protein: CASSDTRTGAGKLFF.